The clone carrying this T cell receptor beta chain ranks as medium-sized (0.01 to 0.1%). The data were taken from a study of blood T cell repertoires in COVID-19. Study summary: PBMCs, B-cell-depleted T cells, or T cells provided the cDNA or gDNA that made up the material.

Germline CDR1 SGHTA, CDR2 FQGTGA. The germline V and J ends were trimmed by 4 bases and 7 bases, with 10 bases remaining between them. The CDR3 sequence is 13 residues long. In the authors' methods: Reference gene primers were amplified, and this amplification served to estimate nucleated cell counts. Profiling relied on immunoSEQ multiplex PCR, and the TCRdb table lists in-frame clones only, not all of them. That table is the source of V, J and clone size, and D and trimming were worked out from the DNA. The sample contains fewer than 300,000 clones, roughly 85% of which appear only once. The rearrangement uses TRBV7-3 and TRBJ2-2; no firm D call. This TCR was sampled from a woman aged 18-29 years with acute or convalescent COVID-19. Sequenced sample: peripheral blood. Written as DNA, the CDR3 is TGTGCCAGCAGCTCTAGACTCGGCGGGGAGCTGTTTTTT. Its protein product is CASSSRLGGELFF.